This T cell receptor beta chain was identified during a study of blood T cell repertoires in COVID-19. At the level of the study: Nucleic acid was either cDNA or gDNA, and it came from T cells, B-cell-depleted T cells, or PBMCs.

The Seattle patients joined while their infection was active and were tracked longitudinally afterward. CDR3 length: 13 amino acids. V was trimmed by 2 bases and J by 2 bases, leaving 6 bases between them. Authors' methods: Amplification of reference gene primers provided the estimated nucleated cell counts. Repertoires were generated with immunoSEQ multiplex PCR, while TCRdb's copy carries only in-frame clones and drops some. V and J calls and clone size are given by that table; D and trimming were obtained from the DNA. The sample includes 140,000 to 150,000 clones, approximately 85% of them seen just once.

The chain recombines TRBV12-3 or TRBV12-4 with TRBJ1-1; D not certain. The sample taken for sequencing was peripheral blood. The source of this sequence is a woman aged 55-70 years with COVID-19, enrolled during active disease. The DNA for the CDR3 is TGTGCCAGCAGTTTACAGGATAACACTGAAGCTTTCTTT. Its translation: CASSLQDNTEAFF.